These T cell receptor beta chains were read from a single sample in a study of OX40 agonist ivuxolimab in advanced cancers. Clones were read by immunoSEQ multiplex PCR, and TCRdb kept only the in-frame ones, dropping some. The data hold 95,000 or so clones, with over 75% observed a single time. The sample consisted of CD4+ or CD8+ T cells sorted from blood, taken in a trial of the OX40 agonist ivuxolimab. The origin of the receptors is an adult with an advanced solid tumor such as melanoma, head and neck, liver or kidney cancer. Both conserved end residues are part of each CDR3. D genes are given only for firm matches. A row's size may be missing; if present it is once, few, many or a size class.

v_gene	abundance	j_gene	d_gene	CDR3aa	CDR3nt
TRBV6-5	-	TRBJ1-5	-	CARRTPTSNQPQHF	TGTGCCAGGCGGACACCCACTAGCAATCAGCCCCAGCATTTT
TRBV4-3	-	TRBJ2-2	TRBD2	CASSQAMRLAGGPLTGELFF	TGCGCCAGCAGCCAAGCTATGAGGCTAGCGGGAGGGCCATTGACCGGGGAGCTGTTTTTT
TRBV7-2	-	TRBJ2-3	-	CASSSASTDTQYF	TGTGCCAGCAGCTCCGCCTCCACAGATACGCAGTATTTT
TRBV7-9	-	TRBJ1-2	TRBD1	CASSLGPTGGYYGYTF	TGTGCCAGCAGCTTAGGCCCGACAGGGGGCTACTATGGCTACACCTTC
TRBV7-9	few	TRBJ1-1	-	CASSRTAYTEAFF	TGTGCCAGCAGCCGGACAGCATACACTGAAGCTTTCTTT
TRBV11-2	-	TRBJ1-1	-	CASSLVGQGGNTEAFF	TGTGCCAGCAGCTTAGTGGGCCAGGGCGGCAACACTGAAGCTTTCTTT
TRBV5-1	few	TRBJ2-5	TRBD2	CASSAIGGRARETQYF	TGCGCCAGCAGTGCCATTGGCGGGAGGGCGCGGGAGACCCAGTACTTC
TRBV5-4	-	TRBJ2-5	TRBD2	CASSGGERETQYF	TGTGCCAGCAGCGGGGGGGAGAGAGAGACCCAGTACTTC
TRBV9	-	TRBJ1-2	-	CASSDARGYTF	TGTGCCAGCAGCGACGCTCGCGGCTACACCTTC
TRBV11-2	-	TRBJ2-1	TRBD2	CASSLVVSSGYNEQFF	TGTGCCAGCAGCTTAGTCGTCTCTAGCGGCTACAATGAGCAGTTCTTC
TRBV6-5	-	TRBJ2-3	-	CASRRETESTDTQYF	TGTGCCAGCAGGCGAGAAACGGAATCCACAGATACGCAGTATTTT
TRBV6-1	-	TRBJ2-7	-	CASRGVSYEQYF	TGTGCCAGCCGGGGTGTCTCCTACGAGCAGTACTTC
TRBV4-1	once	TRBJ2-1	-	CASSQDLAYNEQFF	TGCGCCAGCAGCCAAGATCTAGCCTACAATGAGCAGTTCTTC
TRBV6-5	-	TRBJ2-7	-	CASSYSWQPYEQYF	TGTGCCAGCAGTTACTCTTGGCAACCCTACGAGCAGTACTTC
TRBV19	-	TRBJ2-3	-	CASSTPGGSSTDTQYF	TGTGCCAGTAGTACCCCCGGGGGATCTAGCACAGATACGCAGTATTTT
TRBV28	few	TRBJ2-5	TRBD2	CASTGGETQYF	TGTGCCAGCACGGGGGGAGAGACCCAGTACTTC
TRBV2	-	TRBJ2-7	-	CASIPEGDEQYF	TGTGCCAGCATCCCCGAGGGGGACGAGCAGTACTTC
TRBV11-2	-	TRBJ2-3	TRBD1	CASSPIRGRGNTQYF	TGTGCCAGCAGCCCGATCAGGGGGAGAGGAAATACGCAGTATTTT
TRBV30	-	TRBJ1-4	TRBD1	CAWSARGRREKLFF	TGTGCCTGGAGTGCTAGGGGGCGTAGAGAAAAACTGTTTTTT
TRBV6-5	-	TRBJ2-5	-	CASNRGAGGTQYF	TGTGCCAGCAATCGTGGGGCCGGGGGGACCCAGTACTTC
TRBV6-4	-	TRBJ2-7	-	CASRSGDLSSYEQYF	TGTGCCAGCAGATCCGGGGACCTTTCCTCCTACGAGCAGTACTTC
TRBV5-4	-	TRBJ2-7	TRBD1	CASSLGRGRTYEQYF	TGTGCCAGCAGCTTGGGCAGGGGGAGAACCTACGAGCAGTACTTC
TRBV16	once	TRBJ2-7	-	CASSQLYEGIGEQYF	TGTGCCAGCAGCCAATTATATGAGGGAATAGGCGAGCAGTACTTC
TRBV11-1	-	TRBJ1-1	-	CASSLGQYTEAFF	TGTGCCAGCAGCTTAGGGCAGTACACTGAAGCTTTCTTT
TRBV19	-	TRBJ2-3	-	CASTPMGVADTQYF	TGTGCCAGTACCCCCATGGGGGTTGCAGATACGCAGTATTTT